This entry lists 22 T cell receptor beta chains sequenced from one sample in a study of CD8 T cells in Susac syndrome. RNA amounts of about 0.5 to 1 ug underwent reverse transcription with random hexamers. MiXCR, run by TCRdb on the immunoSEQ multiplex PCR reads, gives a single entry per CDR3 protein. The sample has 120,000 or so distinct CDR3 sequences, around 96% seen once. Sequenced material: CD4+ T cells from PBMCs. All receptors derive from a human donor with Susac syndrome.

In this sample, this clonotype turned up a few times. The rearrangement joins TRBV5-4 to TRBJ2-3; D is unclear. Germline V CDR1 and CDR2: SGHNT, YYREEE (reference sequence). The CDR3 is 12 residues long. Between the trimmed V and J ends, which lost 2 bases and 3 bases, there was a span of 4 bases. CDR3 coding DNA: TGTGCCAGCAGCTTCGGGACAGATACGCAGTATTTT. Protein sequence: CASSFGTDTQYF.

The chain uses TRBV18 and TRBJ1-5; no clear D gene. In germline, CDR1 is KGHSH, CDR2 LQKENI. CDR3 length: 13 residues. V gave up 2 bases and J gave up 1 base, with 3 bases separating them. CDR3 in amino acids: CASSPGSNQPQHF. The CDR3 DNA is TGTGCCAGCTCACCAGGCAGCAATCAGCCCCAGCATTTT.

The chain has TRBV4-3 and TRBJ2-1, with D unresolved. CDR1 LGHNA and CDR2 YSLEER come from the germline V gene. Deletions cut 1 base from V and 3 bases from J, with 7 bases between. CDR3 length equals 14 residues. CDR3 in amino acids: CASSQATGYNEQFF. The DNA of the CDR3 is TGCGCCAGCAGCCAAGCTACGGGCTACAATGAGCAGTTCTTC.

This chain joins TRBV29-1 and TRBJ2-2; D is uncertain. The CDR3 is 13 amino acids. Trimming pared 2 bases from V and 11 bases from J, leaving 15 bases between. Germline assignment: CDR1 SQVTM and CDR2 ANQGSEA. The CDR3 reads CSVEFRGFGELFF. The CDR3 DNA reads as TGCAGCGTTGAATTTAGAGGATTTGGTGAGCTGTTTTTT.

CDR3: CASSPPGQTYNEQFF. DNA of the CDR3: TGTGCCAGCAGTCCCCCGGGGCAGACCTACAATGAGCAGTTCTTC. V is TRBV6-6 and J is TRBJ2-1; the D call may be TRBD1 or TRBD2 (5 bases each). This CDR3 has 15 residues. V dropped 5 bases and J dropped 2 bases, with 13 bases sitting between them. The V gene's germline CDR1 is MNHNY and CDR2 SVGAGI (reference sequence).

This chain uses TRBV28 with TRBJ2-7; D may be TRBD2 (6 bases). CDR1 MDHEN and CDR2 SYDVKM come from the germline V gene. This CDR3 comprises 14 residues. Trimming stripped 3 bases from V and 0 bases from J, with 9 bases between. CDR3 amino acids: CASSLSGSSYEQYF. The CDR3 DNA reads TGTGCCAGCAGTTTGTCCGGGAGCTCCTACGAGCAGTACTTC. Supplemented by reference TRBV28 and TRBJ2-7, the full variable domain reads DVKVTQSSRYLVKRTGEKVFLECVQDMDHENMFWYRQDPGLGLRLIYFSYDVKMKEKGDIPEGYSVSREKKERFSLILESASTNQTSMYLCASSLSGSSYEQYFGPGTRLTVT.

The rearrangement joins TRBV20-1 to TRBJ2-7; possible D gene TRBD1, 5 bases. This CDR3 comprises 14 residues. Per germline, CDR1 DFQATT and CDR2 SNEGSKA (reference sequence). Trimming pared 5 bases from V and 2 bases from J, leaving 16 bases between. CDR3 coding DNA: TGCAGTGCTGGCCCAGGACAATCACCCTACGAGCAGTACTTC. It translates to CSAGPGQSPYEQYF.

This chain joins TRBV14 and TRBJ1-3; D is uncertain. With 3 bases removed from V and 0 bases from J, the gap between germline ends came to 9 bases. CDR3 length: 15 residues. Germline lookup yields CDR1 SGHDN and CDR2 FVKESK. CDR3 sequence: CASSQGSHSGNTIYF. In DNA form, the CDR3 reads TGTGCCAGCAGCCAGGGGTCCCACTCTGGAAACACCATATATTTT.

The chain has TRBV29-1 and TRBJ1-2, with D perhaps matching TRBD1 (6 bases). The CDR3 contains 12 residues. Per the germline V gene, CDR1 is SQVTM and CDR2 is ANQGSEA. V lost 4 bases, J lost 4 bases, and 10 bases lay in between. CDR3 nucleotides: TGCAGCGTTGTGGAGGGGGGCTATGGCTACACCTTC. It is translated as CSVVEGGYGYTF.

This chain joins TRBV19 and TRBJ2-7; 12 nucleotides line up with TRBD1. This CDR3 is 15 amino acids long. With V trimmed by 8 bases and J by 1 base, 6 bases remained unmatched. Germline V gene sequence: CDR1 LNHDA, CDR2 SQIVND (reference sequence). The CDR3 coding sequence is TGTGCCAGTTCCAGGGGACAGGGGGCATCCTACGAGCAGTACTTC. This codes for CASSRGQGASYEQYF.

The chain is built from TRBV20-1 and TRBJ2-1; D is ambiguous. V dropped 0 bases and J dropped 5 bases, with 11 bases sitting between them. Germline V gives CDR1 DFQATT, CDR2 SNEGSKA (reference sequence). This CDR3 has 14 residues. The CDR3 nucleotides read TGCAGTGCTAGAGATGGGATTAGGAACAATGAGCAGTTCTTC. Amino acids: CSARDGIRNNEQFF.

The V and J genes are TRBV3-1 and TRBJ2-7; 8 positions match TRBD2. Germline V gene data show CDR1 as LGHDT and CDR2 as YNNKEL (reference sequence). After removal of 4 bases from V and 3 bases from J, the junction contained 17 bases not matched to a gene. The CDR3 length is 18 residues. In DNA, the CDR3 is TGTGCCAGCAGCCCCCCGACCGGGAGGGCCATCCGCGGCTACGAGCAGTACTTC. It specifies CASSPPTGRAIRGYEQYF.

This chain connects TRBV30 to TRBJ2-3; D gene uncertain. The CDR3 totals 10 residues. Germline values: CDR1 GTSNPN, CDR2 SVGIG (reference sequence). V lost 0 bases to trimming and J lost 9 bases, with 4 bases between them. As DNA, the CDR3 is TGTGCCTGGAGTGTTGGGACGCAGTATTTT. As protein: CAWSVGTQYF.

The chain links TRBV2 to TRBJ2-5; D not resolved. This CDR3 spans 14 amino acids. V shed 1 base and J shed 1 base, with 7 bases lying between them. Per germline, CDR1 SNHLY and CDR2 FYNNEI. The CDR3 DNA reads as TGTGCCAGCAGTGAAGTACTACCCCAAGAGACCCAGTACTTC. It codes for CASSEVLPQETQYF.

CDR3 amino acids: CASSPGTGHNEQFF. CDR3 in DNA: TGTGCCAGCTCACCAGGGACGGGACACAATGAGCAGTTCTTC. The chain links TRBV18 to TRBJ2-1; either TRBD1 or TRBD2 may supply D (5 bases each). Trimming removed 2 bases at V and 5 bases at J, with 10 bases between. There are 14 residues in the CDR3. The germline V gene has CDR1 KGHSH and CDR2 LQKENI.

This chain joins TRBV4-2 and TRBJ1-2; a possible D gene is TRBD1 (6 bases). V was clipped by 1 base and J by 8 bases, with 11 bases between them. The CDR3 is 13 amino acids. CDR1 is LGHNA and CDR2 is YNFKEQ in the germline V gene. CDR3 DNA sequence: TGTGCCAGCAGCCAAGTAAAGGGGGACGGCTACACCTTC. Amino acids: CASSQVKGDGYTF.

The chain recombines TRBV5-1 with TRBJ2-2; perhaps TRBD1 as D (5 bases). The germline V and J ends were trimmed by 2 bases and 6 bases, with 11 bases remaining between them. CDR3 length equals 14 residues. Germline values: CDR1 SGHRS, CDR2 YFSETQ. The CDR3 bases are TGCGCCAGCAGCTTAGCCCTAGGGGCCGGGGAGCTGTTTTTT. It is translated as CASSLALGAGELFF.

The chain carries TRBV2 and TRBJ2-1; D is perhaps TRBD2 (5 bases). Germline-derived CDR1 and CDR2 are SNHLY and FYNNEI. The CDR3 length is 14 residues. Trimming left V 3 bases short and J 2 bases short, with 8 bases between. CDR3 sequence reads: CASSEGATYNEQFF. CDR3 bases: TGTGCCAGCAGTGAGGGAGCGACCTACAATGAGCAGTTCTTC. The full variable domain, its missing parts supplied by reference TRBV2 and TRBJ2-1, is EPEVTQTPSHQVTQMGQEVILRCVPISNHLYFYWYRQILGQKVEFLVSFYNNEISEKSEIFDDQFSVERPDGSNFTLKIRSTKLEDSAMYFCASSEGATYNEQFFGPGTRLTVL.

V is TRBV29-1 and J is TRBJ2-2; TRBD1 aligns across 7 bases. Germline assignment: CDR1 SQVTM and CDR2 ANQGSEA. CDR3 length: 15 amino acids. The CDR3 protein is CTSSIPGGNTGELFF. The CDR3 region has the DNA TGCACCTCCTCGATCCCAGGGGGTAACACCGGGGAGCTGTTTTTT.

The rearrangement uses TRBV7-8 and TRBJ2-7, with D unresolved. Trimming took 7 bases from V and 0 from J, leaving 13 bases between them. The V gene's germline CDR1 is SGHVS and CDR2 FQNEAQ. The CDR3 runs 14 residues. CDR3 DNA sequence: TGTGCCAGCATCGATTCAGGCCTCTCCTACGAGCAGTACTTC. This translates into CASIDSGLSYEQYF.

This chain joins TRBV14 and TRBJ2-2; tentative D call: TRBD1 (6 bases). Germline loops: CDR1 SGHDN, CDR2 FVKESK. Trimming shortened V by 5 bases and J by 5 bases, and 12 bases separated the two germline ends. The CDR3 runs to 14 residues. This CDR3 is CASSSRTATGELFF. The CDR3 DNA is TGTGCCAGCAGCTCTCGGACAGCTACCGGGGAGCTGTTTTTT.

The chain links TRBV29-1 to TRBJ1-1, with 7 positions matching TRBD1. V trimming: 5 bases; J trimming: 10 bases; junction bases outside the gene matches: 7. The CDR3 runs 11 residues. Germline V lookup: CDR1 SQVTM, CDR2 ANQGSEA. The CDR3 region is CSVSWDSGAFF. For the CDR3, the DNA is TGCAGCGTTTCATGGGACAGTGGAGCTTTCTTT.